This T cell receptor (beta chain) derives from a study of T cell responses to AZD1222 COVID-19 vaccine. Concerning this clone itself: Its antigen is not known.

Germline CDR1 reads MNHEY; CDR2 reads SVGAGI. The CDR3 spans 13 residues. V was shortened by 2 bases and J by 13 bases, with 12 bases between the two germline ends. Some clones are missing from TCRdb's copy, which holds only in-frame ones; the method was immunoSEQ multiplex PCR. The sample contains tens of thousands of clones, roughly nine tenths of which appear only once. Study results and caveats: Reportedly, nearly half the spike-specific TCRs target unmutated variant regions. The sample set comprised mostly white British donors with more females, and clonal diversity was possibly underestimated. None of the repertoires were sampled until the peak T cell response had passed. At baseline, just five or six AZD1222 recipients tested seropositive.

This sequence joins TRBV6-5 and TRBJ1-6, with D perhaps matching TRBD1 (5 bases). The source of this sequence is an adult in good health. Material: peripheral blood, obtained on day 0 of MenACWY control vaccination. The CDR3: CASSYGGRPPLHF. The CDR3 region has the DNA TGTGCCAGCAGTTACGGGGGGAGACCTCCCCTCCACTTT.